A selection of T cell receptor beta chains follows, all from one sample in a study of shared clonotypes between healthy human individuals. Profiled with immunoSEQ multiplex PCR; TCRdb holds only in-frame clones, not every one. The table has approximately 2.5 million clones, approximately 93% seen once; the top ten hold approximately 0.36%. Sequencing used naive CD4+ T cells from PBMCs. The source of these receptors is a man aged 18 to 30 in good health. Some clones in this sample may be carry-over from other donors' samples. CDR3s include the opening cysteine and the closing phenylalanine or tryptophan. The order of the fields is D gene, J gene, V gene, CDR3 protein. A D gene is named only where the DNA matches it firmly.

NA TRBJ2-2 TRBV6-5 CASRNSGELFF
NA TRBJ2-7 TRBV4-2 CASSQETVYYEQYF
NA TRBJ1-1 TRBV21-1 CASSKGIVRYTEAFF
TRBD1 TRBJ2-5 TRBV29-1 CSMGGQDQETQYF
NA TRBJ1-1 TRBV30 CAWSNAWGTEAFF
TRBD1 TRBJ1-2 TRBV6-5 CASSYSQGAGSGYTF
TRBD1 TRBJ2-7 TRBV6-6 CASRVGQGPRYEQYF
TRBD1 TRBJ2-2 TRBV5-1 CASSYDRGGTGELFF
TRBD2 TRBJ2-3 TRBV27 CASSTTSGRALDTQYF
TRBD1 TRBJ1-1 TRBV5-4 CASSHPPGQAGRAFF
NA TRBJ2-4 TRBV29-1 CSVTAESGGNIQYF
TRBD2 TRBJ2-1 TRBV7-3 CASSPLGGSHNEQFF
TRBD2 TRBJ2-3 TRBV11-2 CASSQGLAGGDTQYF
NA TRBJ2-4 TRBV29-1 CSVGPLAKNIQYF
TRBD1 TRBJ1-2 TRBV2 CASNLGTGRNYGYTF
TRBD1 TRBJ2-5 TRBV6-1 CASSQTGGQETQYF
NA TRBJ1-2 TRBV6-1 CASSEIPRWSGYTF
NA TRBJ2-7 TRBV5-1 CASSLVARTYEQYF
TRBD1 TRBJ1-4 TRBV29-1 CSGGTANEKLFF
NA TRBJ1-2 TRBV6-1 CASSEAAGQGAGYTF
NA TRBJ2-7 TRBV28 CASRKRVRSYEQYF
TRBD2 TRBJ2-1 TRBV28 CASAPGLAGGEQFF
NA TRBJ1-1 TRBV27 CASSALTTRGAFF
NA TRBJ1-2 TRBV2 CASSEARGGGYGYTF
NA TRBJ2-1 TRBV6-6 CASSGSYSYNEQFF
NA TRBJ2-2 TRBV19 CASSIDGGELFF
NA TRBJ2-5 TRBV19 CASSLGYQETQYF
NA TRBJ1-1 TRBV19 CASGRTDVMNTEAFF
NA TRBJ1-3 TRBV29-1 CSVDLGTGNTIYF
NA TRBJ2-2 TRBV5-1 CASSLSATGELFF
NA TRBJ1-2 TRBV28 CASSFPYGYTF
NA TRBJ1-1 TRBV5-1 CASSFLGGLSAEAFF
TRBD2 TRBJ2-5 TRBV25-1 CASSESLGNGLAETQYF
NA TRBJ2-7 TRBV21-1 CASSKDAAYAEHEQYF
NA TRBJ2-1 TRBV29-1 CSVGQQGGWNEQFF
NA TRBJ2-1 TRBV19 CASSLSRSPANEQFF
TRBD2 TRBJ2-5 TRBV5-1 CASSIGLAGEAETQYF
NA TRBJ2-1 TRBV9 CASSLRPATNEQFF
NA TRBJ2-5 TRBV7-9 CASSSRRGEETQYF
NA TRBJ2-4 TRBV19 CASSKVAKNIQYF
NA TRBJ2-2 TRBV13 CATQAGYGELFF
NA TRBJ2-1 TRBV4-3 CASSQETPPYNEQFF
NA TRBJ2-1 TRBV7-9 CASSKGVLQGGYNEQFF
TRBD2 TRBJ2-3 TRBV19 CASSPTSGRTTDTQYF
NA TRBJ2-5 TRBV7-2 CASSLAGSAGETQYF
NA TRBJ2-2 TRBV28 CATDTPNTGELFF
NA TRBJ2-2 TRBV19 CASSMLERRNMGELFF
TRBD1 TRBJ2-1 TRBV25-1 CASARDRGPGGSYNEQFF
NA TRBJ2-1 TRBV19 CASSIQRFSSEQFF
NA TRBJ1-1 TRBV28 CASSLQPGHPLNTEAFF
NA TRBJ2-7 TRBV5-1 CASSLVEAGTYEQYF
TRBD1 TRBJ2-7 TRBV6-6 CASRRKQGAPYEQYF
NA TRBJ2-2 TRBV7-9 CASSREGDSNTGELFF
TRBD1 TRBJ2-7 TRBV10-1 CASSEGTASLSYEQYF
NA TRBJ2-5 TRBV6-5 CASSYSTQRETQYF
NA TRBJ1-1 TRBV28 CASILGGGYTEAFF
TRBD2 TRBJ2-7 TRBV5-6 CASSLVFSSGTYEQYF